The 26 T cell receptor beta chains below come from one sample, sequenced in a study of response to subunit inactivated influenza vaccine. TCRdb passed the RT-PCR reads through MiXCR, listing each CDR3 protein once. This sample has around 580,000 distinct CDR3 sequences, with around 15% found just once. This specimen consisted of PBMCs from blood, obtained roughly 12 days after vaccination. The receptors stem from a man in his forties or fifties who received an inactivated influenza vaccine.

This clonotype was counted a few times. This rearrangement joins TRBV20-1 to TRBJ1-5; no reliable D call. CDR3 length equals 13 residues. The germline gives CDR1 DFQATT, CDR2 SNEGSKA (reference sequence). The V gene lost 3 bases and the J gene lost 5 bases, with 11 bases spanning the gap. The CDR3 loop reads CSASAYADQPQHF. CDR3 in DNA: TGCAGTGCTAGCGCCTATGCGGATCAGCCCCAGCATTTT.

This chain joins TRBV7-8 and TRBJ1-4; TRBD1 might be the D (6 bases). This CDR3 spans 14 amino acids. V lost 8 bases and J 5 bases, leaving 15 bases between the germline ends. The germline V gene encodes CDR1 SGHVS and CDR2 FQNEAQ. The CDR3 spells CASGRYRANEKLFF. CDR3 sequence (DNA): TGTGCCAGCGGACGATACAGGGCGAATGAAAAACTGTTTTTT.

This clonotype was counted a few times. This rearrangement joins TRBV12-3 or TRBV12-4 to TRBJ1-1; D is perhaps TRBD1 (6 bases). Trimming left V 2 bases short and J 8 bases short, with 18 bases between. This CDR3 comprises 15 residues. Here the CDR3 DNA reads TGTGCCAGCAGTTTAATGGGGGGGGCGACTGGGGAAGCTTTCTTT. It yields the protein CASSLMGGATGEAFF.

The chain is built from TRBV7-2 and TRBJ2-7; 10 nucleotides match TRBD2. The CDR3 runs to 14 residues. Germline V CDR1 and CDR2: SGHTA, FQGNSA. The ends lost 4 bases at V and 5 bases at J; junction bases unmatched: 5. This chain's CDR3 is CASSSLAGANEQYF. As DNA, the CDR3 is TGTGCCAGCAGCTCCCTAGCGGGGGCTAACGAGCAGTACTTC. Full variable domain (rest looked up from reference TRBV7-2 and TRBJ2-7): GAGVSQSPSNKVTEKGKDVELRCDPISGHTALYWYRQSLGQGLEFLIYFQGNSAPDKSGLPSDRFSAERTGGSVSTLTIQRTQQEDSAVYLCASSSLAGANEQYFGPGTRLTVT.

The gene calls are TRBV3-1 and TRBJ1-5, with D maybe TRBD1 (5 bases). CDR1 and CDR2 from the germline V gene are LGHDT and YNNKEL (reference sequence). The CDR3 loop spans 15 amino acids. Trimming removed 0 bases from V and 6 bases from J, with 12 bases in between. This chain's CDR3 is CASSQDLGRGQPQHF. In DNA, the CDR3 is TGTGCCAGCAGCCAAGATCTAGGGAGGGGTCAGCCCCAGCATTTT. Variable domain in full (rest from reference TRBV3-1 and TRBJ1-5): DTAVSQTPKYLVTQMGNDKSIKCEQNLGHDTMYWYKQDSKKFLKIMFSYNNKELIINETVPNRFSPKSPDKAHLNLHINSLELGDSAVYFCASSQDLGRGQPQHFGDGTRLSIL.

This clonotype was found many times. CDR3 amino acids: CASSYSSRYEQYF. CDR3 bases: TGTGCCAGCAGTTACTCTTCCCGATACGAGCAGTACTTC. The chain combines TRBV6-2 or TRBV6-3 with TRBJ2-7, with D unclear. Trimming pared 0 bases from V and 4 bases from J, leaving 7 bases between. CDR3 length: 13 residues. Germline CDR1 and CDR2: MNHEY and SVGEGT.

This clonotype was recorded many times. This chain connects TRBV7-2 to TRBJ1-1; D is possibly TRBD1 (5 bases). The germline V and J ends were trimmed by 0 bases and 6 bases, with 14 bases remaining between them. The germline gives CDR1 SGHTA, CDR2 FQGNSA. This CDR3 contains 15 residues. The CDR3 spells CASSLAWQGNSEAFF. CDR3 DNA sequence: TGTGCCAGCAGCTTAGCGTGGCAGGGTAACTCTGAAGCTTTCTTT.

This rearrangement joins TRBV4-2 to TRBJ2-1; TRBD2 agrees at 9 bases. The CDR3 consists of 16 residues. Trimming took 2 bases from V and 6 from J; bases not matched to a gene: 8. Germline-derived CDR1 and CDR2 are LGHNA and YNFKEQ. The DNA of the CDR3 is TGTGCCAGCAGCCAATTAGGGCGGGGGGGCTTCAATGAGCAGTTCTTC. As protein: CASSQLGRGGFNEQFF.

In its sample, this clonotype was seen a few times. CDR3 region: CSVVRKLNTEAFF. The CDR3 nucleotides are TGCAGCGTTGTTCGGAAACTGAACACTGAAGCTTTCTTT. J is TRBJ1-1 and V is TRBV29-1; no firm D call. V was shortened by 4 bases and J by 0 bases, with 9 bases between the two germline ends. Germline V gives CDR1 SQVTM, CDR2 ANQGSEA. The CDR3 extends over 13 amino acids.

This clonotype was observed at least ten times. This chain links TRBV5-5 with TRBJ2-2; TRBD1 matches 8 bases. V shed 3 bases and J 5 bases; nucleotides not matched to a gene: 9. Germline-derived CDR1 and CDR2 are SGHKS and YYEKEE (reference sequence). There are 16 residues in the CDR3. The chain's CDR3 is CASSSRTGLRTGELFF. The CDR3 DNA is TGTGCCAGCAGCTCGCGGACAGGGCTAAGGACCGGGGAGCTGTTTTTT.

This sequence joins TRBV4-3 and TRBJ2-1; 7 bases line up with TRBD2. Germline CDR1 LGHNA, CDR2 YSLEER. V lost 0 bases to trimming and J lost 2 bases; unmatched junction nucleotides: 7. The CDR3 totals 17 residues. The CDR3 region is CASSQEGLAVTYNEQFF. In nucleotides, the CDR3 is TGCGCCAGCAGCCAAGAAGGGCTAGCGGTTACCTACAATGAGCAGTTCTTC.

In its sample, this clonotype was seen a few times. The J gene is TRBJ2-7, the V gene TRBV5-1; 9 bases are a match to TRBD2. Germline V gene data show CDR1 as SGHRS and CDR2 as YFSETQ. The CDR3 has 13 amino acids. V lost 4 bases and J lost 5; bases outside the gene matches: 4. The CDR3 DNA is TGCGCCAGCAGCCGGACTAGCGTCCACGAGCAGTACTTC. Protein sequence: CASSRTSVHEQYF.

In its sample, this clonotype was seen a few times. The chain uses TRBV10-3 and TRBJ2-6; TRBD1 matches at 7 bases. Germline values: CDR1 ENHRY, CDR2 SYGVKD. CDR3 length: 13 residues. V gave up 11 bases and J gave up 1 base; unmatched junction bases: 2. The CDR3 loop reads CASQGSGANVLTF. Written as DNA, the CDR3 is TGTGCCTCACAGGGGTCTGGGGCCAACGTCCTGACTTTC.

The V call is TRBV3-1, the J call TRBJ2-1, with 7 bases aligning to TRBD1. The CDR3 sequence is 15 residues long. Germline V gives CDR1 LGHDT, CDR2 YNNKEL (reference sequence). V lost 2 bases, J lost 3 bases, and 4 bases stayed unmatched. The CDR3: CASSQRTGLYNEQFF. The CDR3 DNA reads as TGTGCCAGCAGCCAAAGGACAGGCCTCTACAATGAGCAGTTCTTC.

This clonotype was seen a few times. The rearrangement joins TRBV5-1 to TRBJ2-2; D may be TRBD1 (5 bases). V was clipped by 0 bases and J by 9 bases, with 24 bases between them. CDR1 SGHRS and CDR2 YFSETQ come from the germline V gene. CDR3 size: 18 residues. The CDR3 spells CASSLGYQRSTDIRELFF. The CDR3 region has the DNA TGCGCCAGCAGCTTGGGGTATCAGCGTTCCACGGACATCCGGGAGCTGTTTTTT.

In regard to this clonotype: Relative to the germline gene, one junction end is altered; a read error may explain this. This chain connects TRBV18 to TRBJ1-5; D is unresolved. CDR3 length equals 15 residues. CDR1 and CDR2 from the germline V gene are KGHSH and LQKENI. The CDR3 DNA sequence: TGTGCCATCTCACCAAATCCCGGTGTGGGGCAGCCCCAGCATTTT. The encoded protein is CAISPNPGVGQPQHF.

V gene TRBV30 combines with J gene TRBJ2-1; tentatively, D is TRBD2 (6 bases). The CDR3 has 16 residues. V was shortened by 2 bases and J by 0 bases, with 14 bases between the two germline ends. Looked up from germline, CDR1 is GTSNPN and CDR2 is SVGIG (reference sequence). This chain's CDR3 is CAWSFLFGSSYNEQFF. For the CDR3, the DNA is TGTGCCTGGAGTTTCCTTTTCGGGAGCTCCTACAATGAGCAGTTCTTC.

This clonotype showed up many times. The chain combines TRBV20-1 with TRBJ2-1; 14 nucleotides line up with TRBD2. V lost 2 bases and J lost 7; bases outside the gene matches: 7. Looked up from germline, CDR1 is DFQATT and CDR2 is SNEGSKA (reference sequence). This CDR3 spans 16 amino acids. In DNA, the CDR3 is TGCAGTGCTAGATGGACTAGCGGGAGGACTAGGAATGAGCAGTTCTTC. Its protein product is CSARWTSGRTRNEQFF.

This clonotype was found a few times. The rearrangement uses TRBV25-1 and TRBJ2-7; 8 bases line up with TRBD1. From germline, CDR1 is MGHDK and CDR2 SYGVNS. This CDR3 has 14 residues. After removal of 6 bases from V and 6 bases from J, the junction contained 10 bases not matched to a gene. CDR3 nucleotide sequence: TGTGCCAGCAGAACAGGGGGAGCCGCCTCCGAGCAGTACTTC. This translates into CASRTGGAASEQYF.

In its sample, this clonotype was seen a few times. The chain recombines TRBV4-3 with TRBJ2-2, with TRBD1 matching 9 bases. With 7 bases clipped from V and 4 bases from J, the junction kept 7 bases outside the gene matches. The CDR3 sequence is 15 residues long. CDR1 is LGHNA and CDR2 is YSLEER in the germline V gene. CDR3 DNA sequence: TGCGCCAGCACTCGGACAGGGGCCGGCACCGGGGAGCTGTTTTTT. It yields the protein CASTRTGAGTGELFF.

V gene TRBV30 combines with J gene TRBJ2-1, with 7 nucleotides matching TRBD1. V gave up 4 bases and J gave up 9 bases; unmatched junction bases: 9. Germline V gives CDR1 GTSNPN, CDR2 SVGIG (reference sequence). The CDR3 contains 13 residues. CDR3 sequence reads: CAWNRGFNGEQFF. CDR3 nucleotide sequence: TGTGCCTGGAACAGGGGCTTCAATGGTGAGCAGTTCTTC.

This clonotype came up a few times. V and J are TRBV6-2 or TRBV6-3 and TRBJ2-7; possibly TRBD2 for D (6 bases). The V end was cut by 7 bases, the J end by 1 base, with 14 bases between. The CDR3 loop spans 14 amino acids. Germline-derived CDR1 and CDR2 are MNHEY and SVGEGT. CDR3 amino acids: CASNSGGPSYEQYF. The CDR3, as DNA: TGTGCCAGCAATTCCGGGGGACCGTCCTACGAGCAGTACTTC.

This chain's CDR3 is CASSLWGGYSETQYF. In DNA, the CDR3 is TGTGCCAGCAGCTTGTGGGGAGGGTATTCGGAGACCCAGTACTTC. The chain uses TRBV11-2 and TRBJ2-5, with 7 bases lining up with TRBD2. J was trimmed by 5 bases and V by 3 bases; bases with no gene match: 9. CDR1 and CDR2 (germline): SGHAT, FQNNGV. The CDR3 loop spans 15 amino acids.

This chain joins TRBV25-1 and TRBJ2-2; 9 positions agree with TRBD2. The CDR3 totals 16 residues. The germline CDR1 and CDR2 sequences are MGHDK and SYGVNS. Trimming removed 4 bases from V and 2 bases from J; junction bases left unmatched: 5. The DNA for the CDR3 is TGTGCCAGCAGTGCCCTAGCGGGGTTAAACACCGGGGAGCTGTTTTTT. This encodes CASSALAGLNTGELFF. Combining the CDR3 with reference TRBV25-1 and TRBJ2-2 gives the whole variable domain EADIYQTPRYLVIGTGKKITLECSQTMGHDKMYWYQQDPGMELHLIHYSYGVNSTEKGDLSSESTVSRIRTEHFPLTLESARPSHTSQYLCASSALAGLNTGELFFGEGSRLTVL.

The chain joins TRBV12-3 or TRBV12-4 to TRBJ2-3; 10 nucleotides align to TRBD2. The CDR3 consists of 15 residues. V shed 1 base and J 4 bases; nucleotides not matched to a gene: 2. CDR3 coding DNA: TGTGCCAGCAGTTTAGAGACTAGCGGGCCAGATACGCAGTATTTT. Its translation: CASSLETSGPDTQYF.

Worth noting for this clonotype: The junction shows a germline mismatch at one end, possibly a read error. The rearrangement joins TRBV7-6 to TRBJ2-5; 9 positions match TRBD2. The CDR3 totals 15 residues. Germline CDR1 SGHVS, CDR2 FNYEAQ. The CDR3 reads CASSPRVAGAENQYF. In nucleotides, the CDR3 is TGTGCCAGCAGCCCCCGGGTAGCGGGAGCGGAGAACCAGTACTTC.